Presented here are 14 T cell receptor beta chains from one specimen sequenced in a study of brain metastases from non-small cell lung cancer. Only in-frame clones appear in the TCRdb table, and some are missing; sequencing was by immunoSEQ multiplex PCR. The table includes 1,500 to 2,000 clones, about nine tenths detected once. Sequenced material: tumor-adjacent normal tissue. These receptors were obtained from a donor at least 40 years old with non-small cell lung cancer.

The rearrangement uses TRBV27 and TRBJ2-7; D may match TRBD1 or TRBD2 (5 bases each). CDR1 and CDR2 from the germline V gene are MNHEY and SMNVEV (reference sequence). The CDR3 is 14 amino acids. V was cut by 6 bases and J by 2 bases, with 14 bases left in between. CDR3 nucleotide sequence: TGTGCCAGCAGCCTAACACCGGGACCCTACGAGCAGTACTTC. This encodes CASSLTPGPYEQYF.

About this clone: Mismatch with germline at one junction end may stem from a read error. The J gene is TRBJ2-2, the V gene TRBV28; 7 bases map to TRBD2. CDR3 length equals 15 residues. Looked up from germline, CDR1 is MDHEN and CDR2 is SYDVKM. The CDR3 DNA reads as TGTACCAGCACCCGAGGGAGGGATCCCACCGGGGAGCTGTTTTTT. It specifies CTSTRGRDPTGELFF.

The chain joins TRBV7-2 to TRBJ2-2; D remains ambiguous. Looked up from germline, CDR1 is SGHTA and CDR2 is FQGNSA. CDR3 length: 16 amino acids. Between the trimmed V and J ends, which lost 5 bases and 2 bases, there was a span of 15 bases. CDR3 bases: TGTGCCAGCAGCCCCCGGAAACTCCTAAACACCGGGGAGCTGTTTTTT. This translates into CASSPRKLLNTGELFF.

The CDR3, as DNA: TGTGCCAGCGGGAATTTATATGGCTACACCTTC. Translating it yields CASGNLYGYTF. V is TRBV2 and J is TRBJ1-2, with D unclear. V gave up 8 bases and J gave up 5 bases, with 9 bases separating them. Per the germline V gene, CDR1 is SNHLY and CDR2 is FYNNEI. The CDR3 runs 11 residues.

The rearrangement links TRBV6-2 or TRBV6-3 to TRBJ1-2, with 8 bases lining up with TRBD1. Germline V gene sequence: CDR1 MNHEY, CDR2 SVGEGT. This CDR3 is built from 15 residues. The ends lost 4 bases at V and 6 bases at J; junction bases unmatched: 10. The CDR3 nucleotides read TGTGCCAGCAGTTCCCCCAGGACAGGGCGGAATGGCTACACCTTC. Residues: CASSSPRTGRNGYTF.

The rearrangement joins TRBV7-2 to TRBJ1-2; D call uncertain. CDR3 length: 14 residues. V was trimmed by 6 bases and J by 6 bases, leaving 17 bases between them. From germline, CDR1 is SGHTA and CDR2 FQGNSA. CDR3 loop: CASRPRLVSHGYTF. CDR3 in DNA: TGTGCCAGCAGACCCCGTTTAGTTTCCCATGGCTACACCTTC.

This rearrangement joins TRBV28 to TRBJ1-4; weak D call: TRBD1 (6 bases). Germline CDR1 reads MDHEN; CDR2 reads SYDVKM. The V end lost 5 bases, the J end lost 7 bases, and 11 bases lay between the germline ends. This CDR3 is built from 13 residues. CDR3 sequence reads: CASSPRRGEKLFF. The CDR3 nucleotides read TGTGCCAGCAGTCCCCGCAGGGGTGAAAAACTGTTTTTT.

This rearrangement joins TRBV15 to TRBJ1-4, with D possibly TRBD1 on 5 matching bases. The germline V and J ends were trimmed by 4 bases and 4 bases, with 16 bases remaining between them. This CDR3 region has 16 residues. Looked up from germline, CDR1 is LNHNV and CDR2 is YYDKDF (reference sequence). The CDR3 protein is CATSTGTSGYNEKLFF. As DNA, the CDR3 is TGTGCCACCAGCACCGGGACTTCGGGGTATAATGAAAAACTGTTTTTT. Drawing the rest from reference TRBV15 and TRBJ1-4, the complete variable domain is DAMVIQNPRYQVTQFGKPVTLSCSQTLNHNVMYWYQQKSSQAPKLLFHYYDKDFNNEADTPDNFQSRRPNTSFCFLDIRSPGLGDTAMYLCATSTGTSGYNEKLFFGSGTQLSVL.

The CDR3 loop is CASSFGGRVGNQPQHF. CDR3 sequence (DNA): TGTGCCAGCAGTTTTGGAGGGAGGGTCGGCAATCAGCCCCAGCATTTT. The genes are TRBV7-2 and TRBJ1-5; D is unclear. V dropped 6 bases and J dropped 2 bases, with 17 bases sitting between them. Per the germline V gene, CDR1 is SGHTA and CDR2 is FQGNSA. This CDR3 contains 16 residues.

This chain links TRBV5-1 with TRBJ2-3; 7 nucleotides agree with TRBD2. This CDR3 is 15 amino acids long. Trimming took 5 bases from V and 0 from J; bases not matched to a gene: 6. The germline V gene encodes CDR1 SGHRS and CDR2 YFSETQ. The CDR3 DNA reads as TGCGCCAGCAGGTGGACTAGATCGAGCACAGATACGCAGTATTTT. This sequence encodes CASRWTRSSTDTQYF.

The gene calls are TRBV27 and TRBJ2-1; D is tentatively TRBD1 or TRBD2 (5 bases each). This CDR3 has 14 amino acids. Germline loops: CDR1 MNHEY, CDR2 SMNVEV (reference sequence). Trimming stripped 4 bases from V and 6 bases from J, with 13 bases between. CDR3 amino acids: CASSSRDPANEQFF. DNA for the CDR3: TGTGCCAGCAGTTCCCGGGACCCGGCCAATGAGCAGTTCTTC.

This chain uses TRBV6-2 or TRBV6-3 with TRBJ2-5, with 12 bases fitting TRBD2. This CDR3 is 17 amino acids long. V gave up 2 bases and J gave up 4 bases; unmatched junction bases: 8. Germline V gene sequence: CDR1 MNHEY, CDR2 SVGEGT. The CDR3 region has the DNA TGTGCCAGCAGTTACGGTCACTCACTAGCGGGAGGAGAGACCCAGTACTTC. This translates into CASSYGHSLAGGETQYF.

The chain joins TRBV18 to TRBJ2-1; D is unclear. The V gene lost 0 bases and the J gene lost 1 base, with 7 bases spanning the gap. This CDR3 is built from 15 residues. The germline CDR1 and CDR2 sequences are KGHSH and LQKENI. CDR3 protein: CASSPPGSSYNEQFF. The CDR3 coding sequence is TGTGCCAGCTCACCACCAGGGTCATCCTACAATGAGCAGTTCTTC.

The CDR3 sequence: CASLDRQSPPLHF. In DNA, the CDR3 is TGTGCCAGCTTAGACAGGCAATCACCACCCCTCCACTTT. The rearrangement uses TRBV28 and TRBJ1-6; a possible D gene is TRBD1 (6 bases). There are 13 residues in the CDR3. V was trimmed by 8 bases and J by 11 bases, leaving 16 bases between them. Germline CDR1 reads MDHEN; CDR2 reads SYDVKM.